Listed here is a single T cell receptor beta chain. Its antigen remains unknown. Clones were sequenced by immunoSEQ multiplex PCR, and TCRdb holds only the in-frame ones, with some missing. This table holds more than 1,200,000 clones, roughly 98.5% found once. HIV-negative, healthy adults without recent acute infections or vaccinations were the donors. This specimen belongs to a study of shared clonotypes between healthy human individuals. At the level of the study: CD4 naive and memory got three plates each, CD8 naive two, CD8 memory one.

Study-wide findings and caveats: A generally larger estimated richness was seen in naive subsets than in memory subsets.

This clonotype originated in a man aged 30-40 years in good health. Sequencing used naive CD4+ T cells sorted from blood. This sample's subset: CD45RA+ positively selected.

The CDR3 DNA reads as TGTGCCAGCTCACCACTGGCCAGAAACTCCTACAATGAGCAGTTCTTC. Encoded protein: CASSPLARNSYNEQFF. J is TRBJ2-1 and V is TRBV18; D is uncertain. The CDR3 spans 16 residues. Germline values: CDR1 KGHSH, CDR2 LQKENI. Trimming took off 1 base at V and 0 bases at J, with 10 bases between the two ends.